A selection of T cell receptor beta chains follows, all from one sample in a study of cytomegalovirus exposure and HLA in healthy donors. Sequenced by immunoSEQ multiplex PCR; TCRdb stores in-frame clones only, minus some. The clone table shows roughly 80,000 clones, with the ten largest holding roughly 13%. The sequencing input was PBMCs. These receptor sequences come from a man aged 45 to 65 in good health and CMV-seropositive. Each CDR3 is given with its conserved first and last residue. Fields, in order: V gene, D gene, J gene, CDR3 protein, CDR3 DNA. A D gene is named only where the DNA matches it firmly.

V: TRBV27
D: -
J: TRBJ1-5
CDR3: CASSPHRPAQDSNQPQHF
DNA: TGTGCCAGCAGTCCACACCGGCCGGCGCAGGATAGCAATCAGCCCCAGCATTTT

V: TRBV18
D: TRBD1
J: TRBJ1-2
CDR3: CASSPGQGQNYGYTF
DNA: TGTGCCAGCTCACCAGGACAGGGTCAAAACTATGGCTACACCTTC

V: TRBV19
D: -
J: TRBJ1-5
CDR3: CASSITGNQPQHF
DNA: TGTGCCAGTAGTATAACGGGGAATCAGCCCCAGCATTTT

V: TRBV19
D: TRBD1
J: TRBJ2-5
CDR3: CASSGTGRYQETQYF
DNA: TGTGCCAGTAGTGGGACAGGGAGGTATCAGGAGACCCAGTACTTC

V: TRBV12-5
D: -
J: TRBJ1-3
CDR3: CASAGNTIYF
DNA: TGTGCCAGCGCTGGAAACACCATATATTTT

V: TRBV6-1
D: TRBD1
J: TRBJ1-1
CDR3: CASSAETGTEAFF
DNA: TGTGCCAGCAGTGCCGAGACAGGGACTGAAGCTTTCTTT

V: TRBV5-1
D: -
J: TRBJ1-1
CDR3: CASSPLTQGNTEAFF
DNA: TGCGCCAGCAGCCCTCTAACTCAGGGGAACACTGAAGCTTTCTTT

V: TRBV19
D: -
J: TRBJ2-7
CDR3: CASSNRSGVSSYEQYF
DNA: TGTGCCAGTAGTAATCGGTCGGGAGTAAGCTCCTACGAGCAGTACTTC

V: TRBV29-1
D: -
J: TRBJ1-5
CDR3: CSVGSQAGEAQPQHF
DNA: TGCAGCGTTGGTTCACAGGCGGGAGAAGCTCAGCCCCAGCATTTT

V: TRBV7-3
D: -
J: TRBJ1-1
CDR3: CASSSDPGDTEAFF
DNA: TGTGCCAGCAGCTCGGACCCGGGGGACACTGAAGCTTTCTTT

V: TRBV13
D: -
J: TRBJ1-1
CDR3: CASILGGAINTEAFF
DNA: TGTGCCAGCATCCTGGGGGGGGCGATTAACACTGAAGCTTTCTTT

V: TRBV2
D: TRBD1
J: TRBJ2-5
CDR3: CASSEGTGYQETQYF
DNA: TGTGCCAGCAGTGAAGGGACAGGGTACCAAGAGACCCAGTACTTC

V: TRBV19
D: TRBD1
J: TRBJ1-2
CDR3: CASSRGTGANYGYTF
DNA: TGTGCCAGTAGTAGAGGGACAGGAGCTAACTATGGCTACACCTTC

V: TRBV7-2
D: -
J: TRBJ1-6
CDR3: CASSLESGNNSPLHF
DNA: TGTGCCAGCAGCTTAGAGTCAGGAAATAATTCACCCCTCCACTTT

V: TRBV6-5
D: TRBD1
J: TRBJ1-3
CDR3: CASRSTGENTIYF
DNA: TGTGCCAGCAGATCGACAGGGGAGAACACCATATATTTT

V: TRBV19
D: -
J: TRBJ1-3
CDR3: CASSGQNSGNTIYF
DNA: TGTGCCAGTAGTGGTCAGAACTCTGGAAACACCATATATTTT

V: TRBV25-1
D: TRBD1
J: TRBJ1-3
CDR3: CASTLTGGGNTIYF
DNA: TGTGCCAGCACCCTCACAGGGGGCGGAAACACCATATATTTT

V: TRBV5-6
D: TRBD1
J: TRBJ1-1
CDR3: CASSLGPPRGQVGATEAFF
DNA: TGTGCCAGCAGCTTGGGCCCACCTAGGGGACAGGTGGGGGCCACTGAAGCTTTCTTT

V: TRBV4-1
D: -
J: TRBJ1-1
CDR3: CASSQDRGEWTEAFF
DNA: TGCGCCAGCAGCCAAGACCGGGGGGAGTGGACTGAAGCTTTCTTT

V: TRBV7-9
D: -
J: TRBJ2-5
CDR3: CASSLAAGWETQYF
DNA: TGTGCCAGCAGCTTAGCGGCAGGGTGGGAGACCCAGTACTTC

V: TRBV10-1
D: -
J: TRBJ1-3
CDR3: CASSEGASGNTIYF
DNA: TGCGCCAGCAGTGAAGGAGCGTCTGGAAACACCATATATTTT

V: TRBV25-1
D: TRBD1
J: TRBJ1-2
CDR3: CASSADRGGYTF
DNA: TGTGCCAGCAGTGCCGACAGGGGGGGCTACACCTTC

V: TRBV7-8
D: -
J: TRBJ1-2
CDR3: CASTVYREGGYTF
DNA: TGTGCCAGCACCGTTTACAGGGAGGGGGGCTACACCTTC

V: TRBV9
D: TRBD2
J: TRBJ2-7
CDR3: CASSVEGSGYEQYF
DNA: TGTGCCAGCAGCGTAGAAGGTAGCGGGTACGAGCAGTACTTC

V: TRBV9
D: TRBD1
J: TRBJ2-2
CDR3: CASSVTGADTGELFF
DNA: TGTGCCAGCAGCGTAACAGGGGCAGACACCGGGGAGCTGTTTTTT

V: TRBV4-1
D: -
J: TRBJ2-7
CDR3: CASSLFGEQYF
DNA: TGCGCCAGCAGCCTCTTCGGGGAGCAGTACTTC

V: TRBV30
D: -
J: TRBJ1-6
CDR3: CAWSLQGKGSPLHF
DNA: TGTGCCTGGAGTTTACAGGGAAAGGGATCACCCCTCCACTTT

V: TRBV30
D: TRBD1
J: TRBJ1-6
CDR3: CAWSLGTGGSPLHF
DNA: TGTGCCTGGAGTTTAGGGACAGGGGGTTCACCCCTCCACTTT

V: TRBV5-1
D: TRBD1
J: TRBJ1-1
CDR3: CASSQTGGNTEAFF
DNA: TGCGCCAGCAGCCAGACAGGGGGGAACACTGAAGCTTTCTTT

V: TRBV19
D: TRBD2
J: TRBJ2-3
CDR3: CAARKLEGLAVSTDTQYF
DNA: TGTGCCGCCAGGAAGTTGGAGGGTCTAGCGGTTAGCACAGATACGCAGTATTTT

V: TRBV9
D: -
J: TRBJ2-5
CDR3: CASSSPTGIRETQYF
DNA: TGTGCCAGCAGCTCACCAACAGGGATCCGGGAGACCCAGTACTTC

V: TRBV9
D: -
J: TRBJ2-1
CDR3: CASSVSDFTTNEQFF
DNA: TGTGCCAGCAGCGTAAGTGACTTCACCACCAATGAGCAGTTCTTC

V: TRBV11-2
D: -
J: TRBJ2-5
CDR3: CASSLTNSQETQYF
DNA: TGTGCCAGCAGCTTAACAAACAGCCAAGAGACCCAGTACTTC

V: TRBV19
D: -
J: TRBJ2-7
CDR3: CASSMSWRVGEQYF
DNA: TGTGCCAGTAGTATGAGCTGGAGGGTAGGCGAGCAGTACTTC

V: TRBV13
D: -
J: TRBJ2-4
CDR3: CASSLRSNIQYF
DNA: TGTGCCAGCAGTCTTCGAAGCAACATTCAGTACTTC

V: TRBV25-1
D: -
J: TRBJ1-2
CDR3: CASRVGQSGYTF
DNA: TGTGCCAGCAGGGTAGGACAGTCAGGCTACACCTTC

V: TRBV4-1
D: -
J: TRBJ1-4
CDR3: CASSQVWGANEKLFF
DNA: TGCGCCAGCAGCCAGGTGTGGGGGGCTAATGAAAAACTGTTTTTT

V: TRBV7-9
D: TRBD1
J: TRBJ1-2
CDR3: CASSFGQGYGYTF
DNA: TGTGCCAGCAGCTTCGGACAGGGCTATGGCTACACCTTC

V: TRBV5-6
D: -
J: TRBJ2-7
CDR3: CASSGQIISYEQYF
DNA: TGTGCCAGCAGCGGGCAGATTATATCCTACGAGCAGTACTTC

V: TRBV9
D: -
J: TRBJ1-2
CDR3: CASTLFGTDANYGYTF
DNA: TGTGCCAGCACTCTCTTCGGGACTGATGCTAACTATGGCTACACCTTC

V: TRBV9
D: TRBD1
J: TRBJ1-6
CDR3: CASSQRTGEGDSPLHF
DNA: TGTGCCAGCAGCCAGAGGACAGGCGAGGGTGATTCACCCCTCCACTTT